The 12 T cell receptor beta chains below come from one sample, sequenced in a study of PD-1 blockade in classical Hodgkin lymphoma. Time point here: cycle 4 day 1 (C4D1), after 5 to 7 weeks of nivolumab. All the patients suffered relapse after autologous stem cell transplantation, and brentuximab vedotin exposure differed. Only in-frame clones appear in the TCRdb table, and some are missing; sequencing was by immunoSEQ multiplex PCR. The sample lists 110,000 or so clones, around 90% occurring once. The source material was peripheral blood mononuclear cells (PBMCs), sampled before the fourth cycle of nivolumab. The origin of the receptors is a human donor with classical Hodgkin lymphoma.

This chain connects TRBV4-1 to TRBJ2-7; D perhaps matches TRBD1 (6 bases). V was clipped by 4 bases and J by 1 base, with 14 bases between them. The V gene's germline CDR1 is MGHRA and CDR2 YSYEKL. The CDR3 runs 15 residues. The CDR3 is CASSLGAFGSYEQYF. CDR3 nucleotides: TGCGCCAGCAGCCTGGGGGCATTTGGGTCCTACGAGCAGTACTTC.

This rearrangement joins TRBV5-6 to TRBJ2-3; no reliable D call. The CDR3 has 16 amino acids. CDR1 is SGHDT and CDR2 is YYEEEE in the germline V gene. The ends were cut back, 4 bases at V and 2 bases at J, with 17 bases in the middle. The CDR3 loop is CASSPMGTSYTDTQYF. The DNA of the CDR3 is TGTGCCAGCAGCCCCATGGGTACCTCATACACAGATACGCAGTATTTT.

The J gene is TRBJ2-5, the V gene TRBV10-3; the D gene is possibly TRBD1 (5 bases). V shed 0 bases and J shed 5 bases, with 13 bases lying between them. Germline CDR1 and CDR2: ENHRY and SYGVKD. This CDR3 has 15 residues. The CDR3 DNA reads TGTGCCATCAGTGAGTCAGGTCAGGGCGCCGAGACCCAGTACTTC. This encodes CAISESGQGAETQYF.

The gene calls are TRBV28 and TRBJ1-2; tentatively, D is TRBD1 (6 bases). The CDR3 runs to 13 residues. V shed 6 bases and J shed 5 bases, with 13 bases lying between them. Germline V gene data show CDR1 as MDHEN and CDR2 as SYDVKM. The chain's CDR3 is CASSPRGAYGYTF. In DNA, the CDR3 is TGTGCCAGCAGCCCTCGGGGGGCTTATGGCTACACCTTC.

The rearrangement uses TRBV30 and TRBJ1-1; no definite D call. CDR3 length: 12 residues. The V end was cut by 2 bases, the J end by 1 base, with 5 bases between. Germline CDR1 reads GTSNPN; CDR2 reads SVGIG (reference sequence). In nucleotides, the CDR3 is TGTGCCTGGAGTCGGCAGAACACTGAAGCTTTCTTT. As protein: CAWSRQNTEAFF.

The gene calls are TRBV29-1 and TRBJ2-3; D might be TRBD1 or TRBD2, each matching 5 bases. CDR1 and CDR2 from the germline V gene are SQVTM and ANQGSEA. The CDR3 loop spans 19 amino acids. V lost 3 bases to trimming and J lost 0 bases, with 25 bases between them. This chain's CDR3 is CSVDSLGAEVPSSTDTQYF. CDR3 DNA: TGCAGCGTTGACTCCCTCGGGGCGGAGGTCCCGTCTAGCACAGATACGCAGTATTTT.

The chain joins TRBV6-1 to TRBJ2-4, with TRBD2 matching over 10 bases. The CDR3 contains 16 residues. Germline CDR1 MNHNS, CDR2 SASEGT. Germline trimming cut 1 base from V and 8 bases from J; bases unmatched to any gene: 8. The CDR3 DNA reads TGTGCCAGCAGTGAAGTTCTAGCGGGAGTAGGACACATTCAGTACTTC. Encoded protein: CASSEVLAGVGHIQYF.

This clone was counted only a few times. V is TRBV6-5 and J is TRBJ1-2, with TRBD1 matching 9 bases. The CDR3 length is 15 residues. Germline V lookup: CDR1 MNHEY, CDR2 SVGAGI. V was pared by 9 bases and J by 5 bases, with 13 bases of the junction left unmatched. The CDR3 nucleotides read TGTGCCAGTAAAACAGGGGGCATCCTTGGATATGGCTACACCTTC. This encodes CASKTGGILGYGYTF.

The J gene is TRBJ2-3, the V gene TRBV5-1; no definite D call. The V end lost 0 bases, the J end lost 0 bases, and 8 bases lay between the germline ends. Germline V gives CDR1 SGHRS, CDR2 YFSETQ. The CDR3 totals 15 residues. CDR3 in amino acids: CASSLVGSSTDTQYF. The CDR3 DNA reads TGCGCCAGCAGCTTGGTAGGGTCGAGCACAGATACGCAGTATTTT.

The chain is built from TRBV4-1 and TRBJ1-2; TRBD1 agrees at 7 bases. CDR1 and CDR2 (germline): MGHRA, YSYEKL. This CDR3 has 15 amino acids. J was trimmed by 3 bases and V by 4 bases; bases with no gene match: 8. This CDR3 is CASSPFGQADYGYTF. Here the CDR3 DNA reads TGCGCCAGCAGCCCGTTCGGACAGGCTGACTATGGCTACACCTTC.

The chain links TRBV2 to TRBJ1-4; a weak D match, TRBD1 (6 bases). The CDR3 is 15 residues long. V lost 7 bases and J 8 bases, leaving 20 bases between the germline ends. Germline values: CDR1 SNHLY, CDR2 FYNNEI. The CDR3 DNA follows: TGTGCCAGCAACATTCACAGGGTGAGAGAAGAAAAACTGTTTTTT. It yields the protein CASNIHRVREEKLFF.

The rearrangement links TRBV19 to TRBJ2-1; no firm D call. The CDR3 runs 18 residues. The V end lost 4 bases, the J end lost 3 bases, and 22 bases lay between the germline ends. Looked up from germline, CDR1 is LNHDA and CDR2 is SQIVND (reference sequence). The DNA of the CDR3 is TGTGCCAGTAGTAGCCCGGACGAACCCTCTCTCCTCTACAATGAGCAGTTCTTC. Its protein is CASSSPDEPSLLYNEQFF.